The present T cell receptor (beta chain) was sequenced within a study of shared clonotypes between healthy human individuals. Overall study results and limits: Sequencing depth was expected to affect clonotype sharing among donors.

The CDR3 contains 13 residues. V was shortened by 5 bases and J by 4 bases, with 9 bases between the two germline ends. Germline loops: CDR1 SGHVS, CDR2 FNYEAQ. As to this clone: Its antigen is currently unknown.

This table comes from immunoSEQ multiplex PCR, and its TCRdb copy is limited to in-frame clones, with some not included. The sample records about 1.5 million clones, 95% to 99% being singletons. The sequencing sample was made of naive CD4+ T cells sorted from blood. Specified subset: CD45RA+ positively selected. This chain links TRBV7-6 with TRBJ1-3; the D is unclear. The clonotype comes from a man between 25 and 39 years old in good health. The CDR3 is CASSAGSGNTIYF. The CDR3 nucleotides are TGTGCCAGCAGCGCCGGATCCGGAAACACCATATATTTT.